This T cell receptor beta chain was identified in a study of T cell responses to AZD1222 COVID-19 vaccine (dated by TCRdb to the early 2020s). Regarding the complete study: A total of around 240 trial participants underwent TCR sequencing, of whom more than 200 had received two doses of AZD1222 and some 25 had received two doses of the MenACWY control vaccine. Trial participants were enrolled into age subgroups of 18-55, 56-69 and 70-plus years, which contained 148, 28 and 57 TCR-sequenced participants, respectively.

Compared with germline, V lacks 6 bases and J lacks 4 bases; bases without a gene match: 3. The CDR3 holds 14 amino acids from the cysteine to the phenylalanine. Kept here is only the CDR3 DNA, which spans 42 bases and is read in frame from base 1. CDR1 and CDR2 (MNHEY, SVGAGI) derive from the germline V gene. Concerning this clone: This clone's antigen is unknown. Per-nucleotide qualities are absent, and no much larger clonotype sits a single base away.

The CDR3 regions of human TCRbeta chains were analyzed by immunosequencing. The authors' pipeline ran thus. Repertoire TCRs were checked for matches against a reference library of SARS-CoV-2-specific TCRs that had been generated using the MIRA antigen-specificity platform. Breadth was defined as the fraction of unique TCRs that were SARS-CoV-2-associated, and depth was defined as the fraction of total T cells that were SARS-CoV-2-associated. Each spike-specific TCR was assigned to its reactive spike region and to a CD4 or CD8 class using the MIRA data. Log10-transformed breadth and depth values were compared by one-way ANOVA with Sidak's multiple comparisons tests. The source is immuneACCESS, and TCRdb retained only in-frame sequences with V and J called. Part of the clones is not carried over; for the studies checked, unresolved V genes explain less than half of this, and the remainder is unexplained. That table furnishes V, J and clone size, whereas the DNA furnished D and trimming. A total of around 130,000 clones appear in this sample, approximately 90% of them only once. The ten biggest clones cover 9.5% of the sample.

General study outcomes and caveats: In the small 56-69-year group, the increase in depth fell short of significance, most likely because of low power. Because no day 14 peak-response samples were available, the repertoires could be characterized only after the peak T cell response. Only six AZD1222 recipients were SARS-CoV-2 seropositive at baseline, limiting conclusions about previously exposed vaccinees. After two AZD1222 doses, spike-specific TCR breadth and depth were significantly higher than at day 0 and than in MenACWY recipients. Participants were mostly white British, with more females than males. The authors suggested clonal diversity may have been underestimated. Nearly half of unique spike-specific TCRs reportedly recognized epitopes outside regions mutated in the B.1.351 and B.1.1.7 variants. The vaccine-associated CD4 TCRs covered the entire spike protein, and the dominant responses fell in regions 160-218 and 743-854.

The time point label on this specimen signifies: about 28 days (+/-7) after the second vaccine dose. Because spike-specific TCR depth and breadth did not differ between the two schedules, AZD1222 recipients who got a second dose at roughly 4 weeks were pooled with those who got a second dose at roughly 12 weeks. Vaccinee samples came from UK trials COV001 and COV002, including a single-blind randomized controlled phase 2/3 trial of AZD1222 (ChAdOx1 nCoV-19) in healthy adults. Trial participant PBMC samples were collected at day 0 and day 28 after the second dose for TCRbeta chain sequencing. The receptor was isolated from an adult who received the AZD1222 COVID-19 vaccine. This chain is built from TRBV6-5 and TRBJ1-6; TRBD1 aligns with 7 central bases. The material sequenced was peripheral blood, taken 28 days after the second AZD1222 dose. The encoded CDR3 is CASRRQGYNSPLHF. The sequenced DNA is TGTGCCAGCAGGAGACAGGGATATAATTCACCCCTCCACTTT.